This TCR beta chain was sequenced in a study of blood T cell repertoires in COVID-19. As for the study in general: Italy, Spain and the United States were the sources of the convalescent and acute COVID-19 samples.

Data came from immunoSEQ multiplex PCR; TCRdb stores just in-frame clones and leaves some out. The table records 250,000 to 300,000 clones, around nine tenths of them present only once. Sequenced: peripheral blood. The sequence came from a woman in her 70s with COVID-19, enrolled during active disease.

CDR3 loop: CASSIQGMDYGYTF. The CDR3 DNA sequence: TGTGCCAGTAGTATCCAGGGCATGGACTATGGCTACACCTTC. The chain carries TRBV19 and TRBJ1-2; possibly TRBD1 for D (5 bases). The CDR3 sequence is 14 residues long. The V end was cut by 3 bases, the J end by 3 bases, with 11 bases between. Germline V gene data show CDR1 as LNHDA and CDR2 as SQIVND (reference sequence).